The TCR beta chain described here comes from a study of PD-L1 blockade in urothelial cancer. Time point: peripheral blood 6 weeks after treatment start. Spiked synthetic TCR analogs estimated absolute template abundance per PCR. Here immunoSEQ multiplex PCR was the method, and the copy in TCRdb shows in-frame clones only, minus some. This table has around 50,000 clones, about 85% appearing once. Trimming shortened V by 6 bases and J by 2 bases, and 14 bases separated the two germline ends. Germline assignment: CDR1 MDHEN and CDR2 SYDVKM. There are 14 residues in the CDR3. The J gene is TRBJ2-7, the V gene TRBV28; tentative D call: TRBD1 (6 bases). This clonotype was sampled from a man in his fifties with urothelial cancer. The source was PBMCs, collected around atezolizumab (anti-PD-L1) treatment. CDR3 nucleotide sequence: TGTGCCAGCAGCTCGCCAGGGGATACCTACGAGCAGTACTTC. Its translation is CASSSPGDTYEQYF.